This T cell receptor beta chain emerged from a study of control samples from healthy donors and cancer patients. Repertoires were generated with immunoSEQ multiplex PCR, while TCRdb's copy carries only in-frame clones and drops some. The sample lists approximately 130,000 clones, around 90% occurring once. This TCR was recovered from a man aged 50-60 years in good health. The sample consisted of blood.

Written as DNA, the CDR3 is TGTGCCAGCAAACCTGGGACCGAAAAACTGTTTTTT. As protein: CASKPGTEKLFF. J is TRBJ1-4 and V is TRBV2, with a possible D match to TRBD1 (5 bases). CDR1 and CDR2 (germline): SNHLY, FYNNEI. The CDR3 runs to 12 residues. Trimming cost V 7 bases and J 8 bases, with 11 bases left between them.